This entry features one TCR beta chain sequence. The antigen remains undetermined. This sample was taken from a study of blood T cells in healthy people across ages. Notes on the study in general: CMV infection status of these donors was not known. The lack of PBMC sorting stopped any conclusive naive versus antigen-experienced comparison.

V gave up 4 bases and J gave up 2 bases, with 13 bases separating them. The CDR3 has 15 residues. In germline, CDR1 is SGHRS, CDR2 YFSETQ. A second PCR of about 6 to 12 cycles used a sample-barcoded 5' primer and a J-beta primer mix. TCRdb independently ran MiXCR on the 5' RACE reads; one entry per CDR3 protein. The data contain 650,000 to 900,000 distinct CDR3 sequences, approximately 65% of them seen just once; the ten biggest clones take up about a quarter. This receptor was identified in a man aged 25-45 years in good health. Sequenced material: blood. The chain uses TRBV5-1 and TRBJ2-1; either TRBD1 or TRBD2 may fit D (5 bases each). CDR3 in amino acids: CASSPVGETYNEQFF. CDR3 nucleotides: TGCGCCAGCAGCCCGGTGGGGGAAACCTACAATGAGCAGTTCTTC.